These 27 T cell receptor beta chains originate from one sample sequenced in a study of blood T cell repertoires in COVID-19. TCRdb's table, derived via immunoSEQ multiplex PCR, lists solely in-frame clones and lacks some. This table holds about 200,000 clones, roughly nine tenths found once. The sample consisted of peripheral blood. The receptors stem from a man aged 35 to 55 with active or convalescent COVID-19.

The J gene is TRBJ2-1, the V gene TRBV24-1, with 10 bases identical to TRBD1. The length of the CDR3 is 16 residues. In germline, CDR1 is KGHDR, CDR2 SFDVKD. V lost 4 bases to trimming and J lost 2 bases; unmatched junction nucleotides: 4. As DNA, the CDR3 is TGTGCCACCAGTGACGGACAGGGGGGTCCCTACAATGAGCAGTTCTTC. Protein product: CATSDGQGGPYNEQFF.

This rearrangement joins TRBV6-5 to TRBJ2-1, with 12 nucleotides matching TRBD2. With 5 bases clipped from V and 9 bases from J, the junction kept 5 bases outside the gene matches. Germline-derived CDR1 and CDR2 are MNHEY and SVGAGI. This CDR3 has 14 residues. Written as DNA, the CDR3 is TGTGCCAGCAGTCCCGGACTAGCGGGACCTGAGCAGTTCTTC. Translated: CASSPGLAGPEQFF.

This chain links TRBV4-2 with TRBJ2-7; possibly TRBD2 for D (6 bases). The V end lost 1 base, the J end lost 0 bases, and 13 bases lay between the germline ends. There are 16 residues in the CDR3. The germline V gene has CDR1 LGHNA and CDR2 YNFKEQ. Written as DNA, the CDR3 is TGTGCCAGCAGCCAAGCCCCGGGGGTAATCTCCTACGAGCAGTACTTC. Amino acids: CASSQAPGVISYEQYF.

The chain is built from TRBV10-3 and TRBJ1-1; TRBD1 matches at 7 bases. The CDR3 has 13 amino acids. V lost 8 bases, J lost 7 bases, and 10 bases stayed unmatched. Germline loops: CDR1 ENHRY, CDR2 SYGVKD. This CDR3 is CAISSRGLGEAFF. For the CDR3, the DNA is TGTGCCATCTCTAGTAGGGGGCTTGGTGAAGCTTTCTTT.

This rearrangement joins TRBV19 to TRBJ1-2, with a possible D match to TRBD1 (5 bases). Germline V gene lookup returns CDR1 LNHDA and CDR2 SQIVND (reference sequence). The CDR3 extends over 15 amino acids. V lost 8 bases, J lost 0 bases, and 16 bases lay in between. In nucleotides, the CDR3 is TGTGCCAGTCGCCTTGGGGCGACCTCTAACTATGGCTACACCTTC. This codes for CASRLGATSNYGYTF.

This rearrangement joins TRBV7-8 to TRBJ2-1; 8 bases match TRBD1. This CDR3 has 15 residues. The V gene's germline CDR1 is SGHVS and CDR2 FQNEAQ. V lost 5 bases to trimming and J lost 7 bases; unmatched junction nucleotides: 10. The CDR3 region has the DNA TGTGCCAGCAGCCCACGGACAGGGACGTTTAATGAGCAGTTCTTC. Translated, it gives CASSPRTGTFNEQFF.

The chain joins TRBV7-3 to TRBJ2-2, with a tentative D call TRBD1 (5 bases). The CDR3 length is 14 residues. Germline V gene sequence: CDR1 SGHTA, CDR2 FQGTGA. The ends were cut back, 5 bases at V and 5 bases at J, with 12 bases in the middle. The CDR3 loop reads CASSPARVTGELFF. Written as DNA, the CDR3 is TGTGCCAGCAGCCCAGCCAGGGTGACCGGGGAGCTGTTTTTT.

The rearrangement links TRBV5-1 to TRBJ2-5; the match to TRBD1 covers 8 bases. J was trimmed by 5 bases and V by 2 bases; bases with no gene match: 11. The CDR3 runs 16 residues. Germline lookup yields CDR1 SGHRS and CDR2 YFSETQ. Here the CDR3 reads CASSFSGQGALETQYF. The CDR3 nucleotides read TGCGCCAGCAGCTTCTCTGGGCAGGGGGCGCTGGAGACCCAGTACTTC.

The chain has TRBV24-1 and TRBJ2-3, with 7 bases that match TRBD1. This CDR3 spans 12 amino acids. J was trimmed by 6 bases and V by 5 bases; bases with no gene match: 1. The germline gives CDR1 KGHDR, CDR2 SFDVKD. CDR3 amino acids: CATSGTGDTQYF. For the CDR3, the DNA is TGTGCCACCAGTGGGACAGGTGATACGCAGTATTTT.

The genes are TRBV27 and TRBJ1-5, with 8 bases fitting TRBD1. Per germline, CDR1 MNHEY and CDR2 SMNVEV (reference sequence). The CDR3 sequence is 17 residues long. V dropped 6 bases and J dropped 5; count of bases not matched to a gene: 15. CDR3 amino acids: CASRSFHHGQGDQPQHF. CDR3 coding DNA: TGTGCCAGCAGATCGTTCCATCACGGACAGGGAGATCAGCCCCAGCATTTT.

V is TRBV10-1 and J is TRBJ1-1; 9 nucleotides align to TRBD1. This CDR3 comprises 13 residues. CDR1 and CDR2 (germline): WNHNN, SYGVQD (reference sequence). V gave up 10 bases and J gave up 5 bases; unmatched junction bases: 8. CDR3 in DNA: TGCGCCACTACACAGGGGGCGCGAACTGAAGCTTTCTTT. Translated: CATTQGARTEAFF.

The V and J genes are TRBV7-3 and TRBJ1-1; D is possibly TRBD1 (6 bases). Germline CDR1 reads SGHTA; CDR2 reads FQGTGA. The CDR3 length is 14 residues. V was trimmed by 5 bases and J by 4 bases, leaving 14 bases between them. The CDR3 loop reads CASSPGVGGTEAFF. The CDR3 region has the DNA TGTGCCAGCAGCCCAGGGGTAGGGGGCACTGAAGCTTTCTTT.

The CDR3 nucleotides read TGTGCCAGCAGTTTCCGGACAGGGTCGTACTTAGCTAACTATGGCTACACCTTC. Translating gives CASSFRTGSYLANYGYTF. The chain joins TRBV28 to TRBJ1-2; TRBD1 aligns across 8 bases. J was trimmed by 0 bases and V by 3 bases; bases with no gene match: 12. Germline V gene data show CDR1 as MDHEN and CDR2 as SYDVKM. The CDR3 runs 18 residues.

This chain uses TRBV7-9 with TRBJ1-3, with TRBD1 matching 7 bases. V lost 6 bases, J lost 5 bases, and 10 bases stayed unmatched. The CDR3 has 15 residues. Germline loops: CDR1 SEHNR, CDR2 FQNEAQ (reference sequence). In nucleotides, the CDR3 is TGTGCCAGCAGTTTCGGCAGGGGGTACAGAAACACCATATATTTT. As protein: CASSFGRGYRNTIYF.

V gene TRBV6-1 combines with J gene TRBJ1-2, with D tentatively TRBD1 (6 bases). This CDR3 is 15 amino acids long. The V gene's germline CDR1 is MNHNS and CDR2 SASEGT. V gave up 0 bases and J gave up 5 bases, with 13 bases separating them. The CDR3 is CASSEARGLVYGYTF. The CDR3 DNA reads TGTGCCAGCAGTGAAGCAAGGGGGTTGGTTTATGGCTACACCTTC.

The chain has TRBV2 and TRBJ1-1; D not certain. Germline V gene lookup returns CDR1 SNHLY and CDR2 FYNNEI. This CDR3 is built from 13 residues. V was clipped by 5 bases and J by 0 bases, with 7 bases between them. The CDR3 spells CASSPDMNTEAFF. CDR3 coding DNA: TGTGCCAGCAGTCCTGACATGAACACTGAAGCTTTCTTT.

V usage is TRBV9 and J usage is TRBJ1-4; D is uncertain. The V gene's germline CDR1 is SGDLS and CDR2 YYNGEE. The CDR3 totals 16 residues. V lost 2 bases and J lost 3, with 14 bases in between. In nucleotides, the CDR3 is TGTGCCAGCAGCGTTCCCGTGGAGGCGCCTAATGAAAAACTGTTTTTT. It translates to CASSVPVEAPNEKLFF.

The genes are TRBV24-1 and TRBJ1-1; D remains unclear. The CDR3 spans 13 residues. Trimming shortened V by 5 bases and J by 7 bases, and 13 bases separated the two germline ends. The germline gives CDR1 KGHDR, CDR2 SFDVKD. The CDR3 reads CATSARMRGEAFF. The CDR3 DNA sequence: TGTGCCACCAGTGCCCGAATGCGGGGTGAAGCTTTCTTT.

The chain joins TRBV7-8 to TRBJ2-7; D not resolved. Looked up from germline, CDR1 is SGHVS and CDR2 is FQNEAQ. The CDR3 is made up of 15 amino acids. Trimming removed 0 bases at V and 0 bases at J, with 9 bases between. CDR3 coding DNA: TGTGCCAGCAGCTTAGCGGGCAGCAGCTCCTACGAGCAGTACTTC. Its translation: CASSLAGSSSYEQYF.

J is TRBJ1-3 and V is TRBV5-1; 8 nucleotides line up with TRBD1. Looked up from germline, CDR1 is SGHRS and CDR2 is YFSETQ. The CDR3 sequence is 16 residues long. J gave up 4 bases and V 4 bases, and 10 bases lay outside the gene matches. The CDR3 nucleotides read TGCGCCAGCAGCCCGGACAGGGCGGCGATCGGAAACACCATATATTTT. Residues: CASSPDRAAIGNTIYF.

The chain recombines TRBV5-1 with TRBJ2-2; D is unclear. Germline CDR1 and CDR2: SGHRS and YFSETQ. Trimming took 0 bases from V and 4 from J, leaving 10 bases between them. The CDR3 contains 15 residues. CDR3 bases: TGCGCCAGCAGCTTGGACCCGAGTCCCACCGGGGAGCTGTTTTTT. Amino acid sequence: CASSLDPSPTGELFF.

The CDR3 region is CASSRGQSAITQYF. CDR3 DNA: TGTGCCAGTAGTAGGGGACAGTCGGCAATTACGCAGTATTTT. V gene TRBV19 combines with J gene TRBJ2-3, with 7 nucleotides matching TRBD1. Germline lookup yields CDR1 LNHDA and CDR2 SQIVND (reference sequence). V gave up 4 bases and J gave up 8 bases; unmatched junction bases: 9. The CDR3 totals 14 residues.

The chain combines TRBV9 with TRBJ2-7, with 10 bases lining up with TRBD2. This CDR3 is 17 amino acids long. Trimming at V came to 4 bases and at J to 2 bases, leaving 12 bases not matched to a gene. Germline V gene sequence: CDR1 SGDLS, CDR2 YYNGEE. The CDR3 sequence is CASSHSASGRTTYEQYF. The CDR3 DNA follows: TGTGCCAGCAGCCACTCCGCTAGCGGGAGAACAACCTACGAGCAGTACTTC.

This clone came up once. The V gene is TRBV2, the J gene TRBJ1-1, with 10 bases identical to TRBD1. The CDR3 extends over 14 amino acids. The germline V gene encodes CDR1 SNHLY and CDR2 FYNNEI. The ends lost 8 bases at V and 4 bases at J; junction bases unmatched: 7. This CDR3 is CASRRTGGLTEAFF. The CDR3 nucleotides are TGTGCCAGCCGACGGACAGGGGGACTCACTGAAGCTTTCTTT.

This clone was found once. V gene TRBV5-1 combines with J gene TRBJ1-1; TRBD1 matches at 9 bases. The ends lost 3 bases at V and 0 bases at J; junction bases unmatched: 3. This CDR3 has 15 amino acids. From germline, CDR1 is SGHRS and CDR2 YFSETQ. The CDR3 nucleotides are TGCGCCAGCAGCTGGAGACAGGGGGTGAACACTGAAGCTTTCTTT. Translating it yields CASSWRQGVNTEAFF.

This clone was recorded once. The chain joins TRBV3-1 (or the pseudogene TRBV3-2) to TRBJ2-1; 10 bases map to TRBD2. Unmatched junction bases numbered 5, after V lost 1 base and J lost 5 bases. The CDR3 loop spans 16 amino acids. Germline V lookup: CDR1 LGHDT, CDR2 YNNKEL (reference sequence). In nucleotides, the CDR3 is TGTGCCAGCAGCCAAGTTGGCCTAGCGGGGGACAATGAGCAGTTCTTC. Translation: CASSQVGLAGDNEQFF.

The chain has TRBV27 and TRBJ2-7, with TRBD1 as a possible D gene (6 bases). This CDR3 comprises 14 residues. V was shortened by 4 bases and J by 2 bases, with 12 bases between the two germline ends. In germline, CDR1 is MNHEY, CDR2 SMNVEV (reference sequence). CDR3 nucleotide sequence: TGTGCCAGCAGTTCGGACAGTCGCCCCTACGAGCAGTACTTC. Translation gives CASSSDSRPYEQYF.